Sequencing of this T cell receptor beta chain was carried out in a study of T cell responses to AZD1222 COVID-19 vaccine. Second doses at about 4 or about 12 weeks were pooled. Study-wide results and limits: Baseline antibody screening turned up just six seropositive AZD1222 recipients. Spike-wide coverage was observed for vaccine-associated CD4 TCRs, with dominant responses at 160-218 and 743-854. Among the donors, most were white British and more were female, and clonal diversity was possibly underestimated.

The table came from immunoSEQ multiplex PCR; TCRdb's copy has only in-frame clones and leaves some out. Of roughly 150,000 clones in the sample, about 92% were seen once. There are 17 residues in the CDR3. V lost 7 bases to trimming and J lost 6 bases; unmatched junction nucleotides: 12. Germline CDR1 MDHEN, CDR2 SYDVKM. Of note for this clone: Its antigen is unknown.

This TCR was sampled from an adult who received the AZD1222 COVID-19 vaccine. The chain recombines TRBV28 with TRBJ1-6, with 10 bases aligning to TRBD1. Specimen: peripheral blood, collected 28 days after the second AZD1222 dose. The CDR3 DNA reads TGTGCCAGCATCTCCGCGGCGGGGACAGGGGTTAATTCACCCCTCCACTTT. Protein product: CASISAAGTGVNSPLHF.